This TCR beta chain originates from a study of control samples from healthy donors and cancer patients. The germline V and J ends were trimmed by 3 bases and 3 bases, with 16 bases remaining between them. The CDR3 is 16 amino acids. Germline lookup yields CDR1 LNHDA and CDR2 SQIVND (reference sequence). This clone was seen once. Profiled with immunoSEQ multiplex PCR; TCRdb holds only in-frame clones, not every one. The repertoire has about 160,000 clones, around 96% of them found once; the top ten carry just over 1%. This chain links TRBV19 with TRBJ2-3; D not resolved. The sequence was obtained from a woman in her twenties or thirties in good health. Sequenced material: blood. CDR3: CASSIWSEQGTDTQYF. CDR3 bases: TGTGCCAGTAGTATCTGGTCGGAGCAAGGAACAGATACGCAGTATTTT. Full variable domain (remainder filled in from reference TRBV19 and TRBJ2-3): DGGITQSPKYLFRKEGQNVTLSCEQNLNHDAMYWYRQDPGQGLRLIYYSQIVNDFQKGDIAEGYSVSREKKESFPLTVTSAQKNPTAFYLCASSIWSEQGTDTQYFGPGTRLTVL.